This T cell receptor beta chain was recovered during a study of cytomegalovirus exposure and HLA in healthy donors. The CDR3 has 13 residues. CDR1 is SGHDN, CDR2 FVKESK, per germline. Trimming left V 10 bases short and J 1 base short, with 8 bases between. The PCR employed 60 Vbeta primers together with 13 Jbeta primers. Assay used: immunoSEQ multiplex PCR; TCRdb lists only in-frame clones, some missing. The sample has some 120,000 clones, about 80% seen once. The chain couples TRBV14 to TRBJ1-6; perhaps TRBD1 as D (6 bases). This clonotype was sampled from a woman aged 50 to 65 in good health and CMV-seropositive. What was sequenced was PBMCs. In DNA, the CDR3 is TGTGCCACAGGGGCGTCCTATAATTCACCCCTCCACTTT. It is translated as CATGASYNSPLHF.